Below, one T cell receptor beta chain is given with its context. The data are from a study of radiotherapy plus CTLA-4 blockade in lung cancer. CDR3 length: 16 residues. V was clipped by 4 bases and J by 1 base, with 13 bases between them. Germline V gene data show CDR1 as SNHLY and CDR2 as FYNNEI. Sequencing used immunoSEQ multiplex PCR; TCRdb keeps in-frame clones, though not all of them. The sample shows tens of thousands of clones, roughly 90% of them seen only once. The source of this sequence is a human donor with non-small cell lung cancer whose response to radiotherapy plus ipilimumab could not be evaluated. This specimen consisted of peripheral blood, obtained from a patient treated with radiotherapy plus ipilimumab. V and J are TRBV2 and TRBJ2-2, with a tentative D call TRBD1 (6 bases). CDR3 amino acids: CASSAQGTLNTGELFF. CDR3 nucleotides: TGTGCCAGCAGTGCCCAGGGGACCCTGAACACCGGGGAGCTGTTTTTT.